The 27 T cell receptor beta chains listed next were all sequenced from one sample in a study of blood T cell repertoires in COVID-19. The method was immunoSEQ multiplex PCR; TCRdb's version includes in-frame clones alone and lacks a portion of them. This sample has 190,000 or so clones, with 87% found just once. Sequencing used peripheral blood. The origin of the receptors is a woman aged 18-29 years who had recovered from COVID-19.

CDR3: CAWSGYRGIRSQPQHF. The CDR3 DNA reads as TGTGCCTGGAGTGGGTACAGGGGGATCAGGAGTCAGCCCCAGCATTTT. V and J are TRBV30 and TRBJ1-5, with TRBD1 matching over 8 bases. V was clipped by 1 base and J by 6 bases; unmatched bases: 11. Germline V CDR1 and CDR2: GTSNPN, SVGIG (reference sequence). CDR3 length: 16 amino acids.

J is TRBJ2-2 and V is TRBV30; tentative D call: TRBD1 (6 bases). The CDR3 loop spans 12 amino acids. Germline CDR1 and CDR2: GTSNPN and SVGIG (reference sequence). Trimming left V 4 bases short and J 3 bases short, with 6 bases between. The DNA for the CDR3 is TGTGCCTGGACAGGGGACACCGGGGAGCTGTTTTTT. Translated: CAWTGDTGELFF.

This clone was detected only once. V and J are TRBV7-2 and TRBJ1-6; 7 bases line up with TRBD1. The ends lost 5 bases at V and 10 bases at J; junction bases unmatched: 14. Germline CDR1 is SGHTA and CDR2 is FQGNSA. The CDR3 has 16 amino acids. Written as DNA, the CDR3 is TGTGCCAGCAGCCCGGACAGGTTCCTTCTGCGCTCACCCCTCCACTTT. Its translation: CASSPDRFLLRSPLHF.

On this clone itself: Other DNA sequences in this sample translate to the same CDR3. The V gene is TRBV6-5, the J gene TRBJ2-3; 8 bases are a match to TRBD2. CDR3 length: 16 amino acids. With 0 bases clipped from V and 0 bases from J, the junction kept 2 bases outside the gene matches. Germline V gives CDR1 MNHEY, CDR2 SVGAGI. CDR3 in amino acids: CASSYSSSGSTDTQYF. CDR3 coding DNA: TGTGCCAGCAGTTACTCGTCTAGCGGGAGCACAGATACGCAGTATTTT.

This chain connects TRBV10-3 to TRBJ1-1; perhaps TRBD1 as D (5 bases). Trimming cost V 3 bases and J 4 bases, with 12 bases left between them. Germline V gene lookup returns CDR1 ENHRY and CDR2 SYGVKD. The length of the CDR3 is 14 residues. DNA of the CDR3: TGTGCCATCAGTGATTCCAGGGTCGGCACTGAAGCTTTCTTT. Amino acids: CAISDSRVGTEAFF.

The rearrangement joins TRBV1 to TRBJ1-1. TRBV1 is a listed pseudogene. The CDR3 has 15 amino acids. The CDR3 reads CTSSRGEGRNTEAFF. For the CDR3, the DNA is TGCACCAGCAGCCGCGGCGAGGGCAGGAACACTGAAGCTTTCTTT.

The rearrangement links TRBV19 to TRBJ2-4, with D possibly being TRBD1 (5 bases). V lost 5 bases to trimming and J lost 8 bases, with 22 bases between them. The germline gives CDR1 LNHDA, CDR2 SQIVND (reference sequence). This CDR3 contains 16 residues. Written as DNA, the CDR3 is TGTGCCAGTAGTGGCCGGCAGGGCTCGAGGTCGGACATTCAGTACTTC. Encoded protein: CASSGRQGSRSDIQYF.

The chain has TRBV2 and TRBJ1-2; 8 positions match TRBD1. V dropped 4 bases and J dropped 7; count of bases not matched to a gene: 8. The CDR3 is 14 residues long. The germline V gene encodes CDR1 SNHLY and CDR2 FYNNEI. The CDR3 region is CASSVTDRVAGYTF. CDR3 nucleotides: TGTGCCAGCAGTGTCACGGACAGGGTAGCTGGCTACACCTTC.

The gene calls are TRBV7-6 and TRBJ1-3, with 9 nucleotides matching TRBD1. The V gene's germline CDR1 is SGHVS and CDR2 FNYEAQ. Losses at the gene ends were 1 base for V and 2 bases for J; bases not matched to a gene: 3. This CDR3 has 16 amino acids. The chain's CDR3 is CASSLETGGTGNTIYF. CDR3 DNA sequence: TGTGCCAGCAGCTTAGAGACAGGGGGGACTGGAAACACCATATATTTT.

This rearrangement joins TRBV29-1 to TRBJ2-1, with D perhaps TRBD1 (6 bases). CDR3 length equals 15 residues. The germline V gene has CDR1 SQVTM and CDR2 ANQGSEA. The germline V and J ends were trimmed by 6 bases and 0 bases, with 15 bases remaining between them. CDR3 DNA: TGCAGCGTCCCCGGGCAGGGGAGCTCCTACAATGAGCAGTTCTTC. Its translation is CSVPGQGSSYNEQFF.

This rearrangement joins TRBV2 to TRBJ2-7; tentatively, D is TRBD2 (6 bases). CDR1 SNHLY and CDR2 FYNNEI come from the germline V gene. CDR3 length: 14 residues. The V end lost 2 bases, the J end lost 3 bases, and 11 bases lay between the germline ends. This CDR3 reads CASSEWGGSYEQYF. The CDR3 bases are TGTGCCAGCAGTGAATGGGGAGGTAGCTACGAGCAGTACTTC. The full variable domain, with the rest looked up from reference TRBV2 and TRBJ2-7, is EPEVTQTPSHQVTQMGQEVILRCVPISNHLYFYWYRQILGQKVEFLVSFYNNEISEKSEIFDDQFSVERPDGSNFTLKIRSTKLEDSAMYFCASSEWGGSYEQYFGPGTRLTVT.

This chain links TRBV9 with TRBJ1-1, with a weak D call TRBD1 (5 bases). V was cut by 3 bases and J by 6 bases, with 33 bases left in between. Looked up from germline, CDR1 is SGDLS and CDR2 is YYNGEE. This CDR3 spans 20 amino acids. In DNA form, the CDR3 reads TGTGCCAGCAGCGAAATGGTGGACAAGTCAGGCAGGGAAAGTCGTCCTGAAGCTTTCTTT. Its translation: CASSEMVDKSGRESRPEAFF.

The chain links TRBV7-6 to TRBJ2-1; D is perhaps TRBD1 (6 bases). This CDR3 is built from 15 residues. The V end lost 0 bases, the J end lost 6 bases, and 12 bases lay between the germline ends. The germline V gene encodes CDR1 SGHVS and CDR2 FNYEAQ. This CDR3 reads CASSLADSLSNEQFF. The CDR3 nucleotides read TGTGCCAGCAGCTTAGCGGACAGTCTCTCCAATGAGCAGTTCTTC.

This CDR3 is CASSPGTSGGEYEQYF. CDR3 in DNA: TGTGCCAGCAGCCCAGGGACTAGCGGGGGGGAGTACGAGCAGTACTTC. The rearrangement joins TRBV7-6 to TRBJ2-7; the match to TRBD2 covers 16 bases. The CDR3 consists of 16 residues. The J segment lost 4 bases and the V segment lost 5 bases, leaving 5 bases of the junction unmatched. Germline loops: CDR1 SGHVS, CDR2 FNYEAQ.

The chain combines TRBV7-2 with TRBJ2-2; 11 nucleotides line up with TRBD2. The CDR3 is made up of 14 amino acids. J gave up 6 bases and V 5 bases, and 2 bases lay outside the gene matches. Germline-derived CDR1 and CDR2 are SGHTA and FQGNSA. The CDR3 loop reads CASSQLAGAGELFF. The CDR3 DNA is TGTGCCAGCAGCCAACTAGCGGGAGCCGGGGAGCTGTTTTTT.

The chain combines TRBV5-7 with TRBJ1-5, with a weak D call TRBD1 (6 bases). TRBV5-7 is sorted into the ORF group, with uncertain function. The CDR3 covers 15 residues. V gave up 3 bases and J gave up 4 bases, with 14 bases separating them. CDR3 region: CASSWRGGLNQPQHF. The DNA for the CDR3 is TGTGCCAGCAGCTGGAGGGGGGGCTTAAATCAGCCCCAGCATTTT.

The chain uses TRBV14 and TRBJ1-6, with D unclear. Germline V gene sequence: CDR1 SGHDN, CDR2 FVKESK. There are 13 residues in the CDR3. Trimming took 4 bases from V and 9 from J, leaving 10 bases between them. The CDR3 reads CASSPARSSPLHF. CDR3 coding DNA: TGTGCCAGCAGCCCTGCCCGGAGTTCACCCCTCCACTTT.

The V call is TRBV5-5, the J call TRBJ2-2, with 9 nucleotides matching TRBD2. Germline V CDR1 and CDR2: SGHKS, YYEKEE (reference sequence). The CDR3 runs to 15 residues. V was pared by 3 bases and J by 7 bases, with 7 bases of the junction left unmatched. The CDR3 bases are TGTGCCAGCAGCTGGGTAGCGGGAGAGGTCGGGGAGCTGTTTTTT. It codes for CASSWVAGEVGELFF.

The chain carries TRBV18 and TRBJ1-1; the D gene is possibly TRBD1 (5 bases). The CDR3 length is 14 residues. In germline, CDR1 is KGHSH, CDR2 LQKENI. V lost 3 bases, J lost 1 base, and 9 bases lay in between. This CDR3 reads CASSPLDKNTEAFF. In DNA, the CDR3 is TGTGCCAGCTCACCTTTGGACAAGAACACTGAAGCTTTCTTT.

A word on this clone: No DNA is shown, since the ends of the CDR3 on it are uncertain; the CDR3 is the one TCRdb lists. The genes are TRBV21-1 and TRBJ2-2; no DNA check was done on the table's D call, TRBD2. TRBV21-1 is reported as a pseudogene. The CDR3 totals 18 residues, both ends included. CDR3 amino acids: CASSTTWGGGSNTGELFF.

Written as DNA, the CDR3 is TGTGCCAGCAGCTTGGGACTAGCGGGAGTCAGCTCCTACAATGAGCAGTTCTTC. Translated: CASSLGLAGVSSYNEQFF. The genes are TRBV11-2 and TRBJ2-1; TRBD2 matches 14 bases. The CDR3 is 18 residues long. CDR1 is SGHAT, CDR2 FQNNGV, per germline. Germline trimming cut 3 bases from V and 0 bases from J; bases unmatched to any gene: 4.

CDR3 region: CASSLFSGTVGTGELFF. DNA of the CDR3: TGTGCCAGCAGTTTATTCAGTGGGACAGTCGGCACCGGGGAGCTGTTTTTT. The chain recombines TRBV27 with TRBJ2-2; 7 positions match TRBD1. The trim removed 1 base at V and 4 bases at J, leaving 9 bases unmatched. CDR3 length equals 17 residues. Germline values: CDR1 MNHEY, CDR2 SMNVEV (reference sequence).

This chain's CDR3 is CASSPGTGGLNEQFF. CDR3 coding DNA: TGTGCCAGCAGCCCCGGGACAGGGGGCTTAAATGAGCAGTTCTTC. This chain joins TRBV7-3 and TRBJ2-1; 12 bases line up with TRBD1. Germline CDR1 reads SGHTA; CDR2 reads FQGTGA. Trimming took 5 bases from V and 7 from J; bases not matched to a gene: 6. The CDR3 spans 15 residues. The variable domain in full, with the rest retrieved from reference TRBV7-3 and TRBJ2-1, is GAGVSQTPSNKVTEKGKYVELRCDPISGHTALYWYRQSLGQGPEFLIYFQGTGAADDSGLPNDRFFAVRPEGSVSTLKIQRTERGDSAVYLCASSPGTGGLNEQFFGPGTRLTVL.

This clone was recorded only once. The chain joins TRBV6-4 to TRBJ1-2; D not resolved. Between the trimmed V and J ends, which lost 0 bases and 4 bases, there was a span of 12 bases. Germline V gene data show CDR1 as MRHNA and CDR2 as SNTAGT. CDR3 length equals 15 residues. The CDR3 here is CASSDSSHSGYGYTF. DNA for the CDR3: TGTGCCAGCAGTGACTCGAGTCACTCGGGCTATGGCTACACCTTC.

The CDR3 reads CASSVGRVMNTEAFF. As DNA, the CDR3 is TGTGCCAGCAGCGTAGGCAGGGTCATGAACACTGAAGCTTTCTTT. The chain uses TRBV9 and TRBJ1-1; D possibly corresponds to TRBD1 (5 bases). Trimming shortened V by 0 bases and J by 0 bases, and 9 bases separated the two germline ends. Germline V lookup: CDR1 SGDLS, CDR2 YYNGEE. The CDR3 runs to 15 residues.

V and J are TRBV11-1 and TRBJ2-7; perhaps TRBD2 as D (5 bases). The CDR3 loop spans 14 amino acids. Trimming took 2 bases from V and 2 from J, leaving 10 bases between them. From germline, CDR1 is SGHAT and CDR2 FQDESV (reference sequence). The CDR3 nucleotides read TGTGCCAGCAGCTTAAGCGACGGGACCTACGAGCAGTACGTC. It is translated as CASSLSDGTYEQYV.

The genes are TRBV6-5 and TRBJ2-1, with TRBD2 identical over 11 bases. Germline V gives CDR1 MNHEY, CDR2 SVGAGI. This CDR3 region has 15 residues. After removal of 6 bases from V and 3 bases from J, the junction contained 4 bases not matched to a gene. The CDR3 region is CASRLAGGFYNEQFF. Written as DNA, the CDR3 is TGTGCCAGCAGGCTAGCGGGAGGTTTCTACAATGAGCAGTTCTTC.